One and the same sample provided the 32 T cell receptor beta chains below, sequenced in a study of blood T cell repertoires in COVID-19. Assay used: immunoSEQ multiplex PCR; TCRdb lists only in-frame clones, some missing. The table has about 70,000 clones, under 95% seen once. Sequencing was performed on peripheral blood. Receptor source: a human donor in a cohort sampled during active COVID-19.

This chain connects TRBV24-1 to TRBJ2-5; 10 bases are shared with TRBD1. V lost 4 bases to trimming and J lost 5 bases; unmatched junction nucleotides: 9. Germline CDR1 is KGHDR and CDR2 is SFDVKD. This CDR3 contains 16 residues. This CDR3 is CATSDPGTGVVETQYF. In nucleotides, the CDR3 is TGTGCCACCAGTGACCCTGGGACAGGGGTTGTGGAGACCCAGTACTTC.

This chain links TRBV6-5 with TRBJ2-7, with D possibly being TRBD1 (6 bases). CDR1 is MNHEY and CDR2 is SVGAGI in the germline V gene. The CDR3 covers 15 residues. V was pared by 0 bases and J by 7 bases, with 16 bases between. CDR3 coding DNA: TGTGCCAGCAGTTACTCATCAGGGGCCCATCGGGAGCAGTACTTC. It specifies CASSYSSGAHREQYF.

The chain uses TRBV11-3 and TRBJ1-2; tentative D call: TRBD1 (5 bases). CDR3 size: 21 residues. V dropped 0 bases and J dropped 7 bases, with 33 bases sitting between them. Looked up from germline, CDR1 is SGHNT and CDR2 is YENEEA. The CDR3 reads CASSLEPGLSSLSSAQAGYTF. CDR3 sequence (DNA): TGTGCCAGCAGCTTAGAGCCGGGACTTAGTTCACTGAGTTCGGCCCAGGCTGGCTACACCTTC.

The V and J genes are TRBV6-2 or TRBV6-3 and TRBJ1-5; D perhaps matches TRBD1 (6 bases). Germline V lookup: CDR1 MNHEY, CDR2 SVGEGT. The CDR3 loop spans 13 amino acids. V was cut by 4 bases and J by 10 bases, with 14 bases left in between. CDR3 DNA: TGTGCCAGCAGTTCGGGACACCCTCTTCCCCAGCATTTT. Its translation: CASSSGHPLPQHF.

This sequence joins TRBV28 and TRBJ2-7; the D gene is possibly TRBD1 (5 bases). Trimming removed 6 bases at V and 4 bases at J, with 13 bases between. The CDR3 covers 13 residues. CDR1 is MDHEN and CDR2 is SYDVKM in the germline V gene. CDR3: CASRTTGEYEQYF. The CDR3 nucleotides are TGTGCCAGCAGGACAACAGGTGAATACGAGCAGTACTTC. Supplemented by reference TRBV28 and TRBJ2-7, the full variable domain reads DVKVTQSSRYLVKRTGEKVFLECVQDMDHENMFWYRQDPGLGLRLIYFSYDVKMKEKGDIPEGYSVSREKKERFSLILESASTNQTSMYLCASRTTGEYEQYFGPGTRLTVT.

J is TRBJ2-7 and V is TRBV7-8; D gene unclear. Germline CDR1 SGHVS, CDR2 FQNEAQ. V lost 5 bases, J lost 2 bases, and 16 bases lay in between. There are 15 residues in the CDR3. DNA of the CDR3: TGTGCCAGCAGCAGTTGGCGGTCCCTAACCTACGAGCAGTACTTC. Protein product: CASSSWRSLTYEQYF.

This rearrangement joins TRBV5-6 to TRBJ2-7; perhaps TRBD1 as D (6 bases). Germline CDR1 is SGHDT and CDR2 is YYEEEE. Trimming stripped 4 bases from V and 5 bases from J, with 16 bases between. The length of the CDR3 is 14 residues. In DNA, the CDR3 is TGTGCCAGCAGCCCCAAAACAGGGTTCCACGAGCAGTACTTC. Translation: CASSPKTGFHEQYF.

This sequence joins TRBV6-4 and TRBJ2-5; 8 bases agree with TRBD2. The CDR3 consists of 16 residues. With 1 base clipped from V and 5 bases from J, the junction kept 9 bases outside the gene matches. The V gene's germline CDR1 is MRHNA and CDR2 SNTAGT. The CDR3 here is CASSDYIAGSTETQYF. Here the CDR3 DNA reads TGTGCCAGCAGTGACTATATAGCGGGATCAACGGAGACCCAGTACTTC.

A note on this clone: The same CDR3 can be traced to other DNA sequences in this sample. The chain combines TRBV6-5 with TRBJ2-7; D is undetermined. The germline V gene encodes CDR1 MNHEY and CDR2 SVGAGI. The CDR3 spans 13 residues. Trimming pared 6 bases from V and 3 bases from J, leaving 12 bases between. CDR3 nucleotides: TGTGCCAGCAGCAGAGGCCCGAACTACGAGCAGTACTTC. Translated: CASSRGPNYEQYF.

A word on this clone: One end of the junction varies from germline; a read error may be responsible. This chain connects TRBV6-5 to TRBJ2-2; possible D gene TRBD2, 6 bases. The length of the CDR3 is 14 residues. Germline CDR1 reads MNHEY; CDR2 reads SVGAGI. CDR3 region: CASSPLAKTGELFF. The CDR3 DNA sequence: TGTGCCAGCAGTCCTCTAGCGAAGACCGGGGAGCTGTTTTTT.

This sequence joins TRBV3-1 (or the pseudogene TRBV3-2) and TRBJ2-7, with TRBD1 matching 8 bases. This CDR3 is built from 14 residues. CDR1 LGHDT and CDR2 YNNKEL come from the germline V gene (reference sequence). V lost 4 bases and J lost 5; bases outside the gene matches: 7. CDR3 residues: CASSPGQGVDEQYF. Written as DNA, the CDR3 is TGTGCCAGCAGCCCTGGACAGGGAGTCGACGAGCAGTACTTC.

The chain uses TRBV6-2 or TRBV6-3 and TRBJ1-1; D uncertain. There are 15 residues in the CDR3. Trimming shortened V by 5 bases and J by 1 base, and 14 bases separated the two germline ends. Germline V lookup: CDR1 MNHEY, CDR2 SVGEGT. The CDR3 region has the DNA TGTGCCAGCAGTCACCAAGACATAACGAACACTGAAGCTTTCTTT. Translation gives CASSHQDITNTEAFF.

The chain couples TRBV25-1 to TRBJ2-7; 11 bases align to TRBD2. J lost 5 bases, V lost 0 bases, and 12 bases had no gene match. CDR3 length: 18 residues. The germline V gene encodes CDR1 MGHDK and CDR2 SYGVNS. CDR3 region: CASSEYKLAGVHRHEQYF. The DNA for the CDR3 is TGTGCCAGCAGTGAATATAAACTAGCGGGAGTACATCGCCACGAGCAGTACTTC.

This sequence joins TRBV7-9 and TRBJ2-4; TRBD1 agrees at 7 bases. The CDR3 runs 18 residues. V lost 5 bases and J lost 0; bases outside the gene matches: 13. Germline values: CDR1 SEHNR, CDR2 FQNEAQ (reference sequence). CDR3 DNA: TGTGCCAGCAGCCCCGCTATGACAGGGTTCCTAGCCAAAAACATTCAGTACTTC. Protein product: CASSPAMTGFLAKNIQYF.

V and J are TRBV27 and TRBJ2-1, with TRBD1 matching 12 bases. Per germline, CDR1 MNHEY and CDR2 SMNVEV (reference sequence). This CDR3 has 16 amino acids. With V trimmed by 2 bases and J by 7 bases, 6 bases remained unmatched. The CDR3 here is CASSLLGTGGGNEQFF. CDR3 nucleotide sequence: TGTGCCAGCAGTTTACTTGGGACAGGGGGCGGAAATGAGCAGTTCTTC.

J is TRBJ2-2 and V is TRBV7-6; 8 nucleotides match TRBD2. Germline V gene lookup returns CDR1 SGHVS and CDR2 FNYEAQ. The CDR3 is 15 residues long. V was clipped by 4 bases and J by 6 bases; unmatched bases: 7. CDR3 residues: CASSSLAGRAGELFF. CDR3 DNA sequence: TGTGCCAGCAGCTCGTTAGCGGGACGAGCCGGGGAGCTGTTTTTT.

The chain couples TRBV4-2 to TRBJ1-2; no reliable D call. The V end lost 2 bases, the J end lost 5 bases, and 12 bases lay between the germline ends. Germline loops: CDR1 LGHNA, CDR2 YNFKEQ. The CDR3 loop spans 14 amino acids. CDR3 bases: TGTGCCAGCAGCCAACCCGGGAATCTTTATGGCTACACCTTC. It is translated as CASSQPGNLYGYTF.

The count of this clone is one. V gene TRBV5-5 combines with J gene TRBJ1-2, with D possibly being TRBD1 (6 bases). V shed 1 base and J shed 4 bases, with 14 bases lying between them. Germline V gives CDR1 SGHKS, CDR2 YYEKEE (reference sequence). This CDR3 is 15 amino acids long. The CDR3 bases are TGTGCCAGCAGCTTGACGCGACAGGATAGCTATGGCTACACCTTC. This gives the protein CASSLTRQDSYGYTF.

The chain is built from TRBV6-1 and TRBJ1-5; D is undetermined. Trimming cost V 0 bases and J 6 bases, with 12 bases left between them. CDR1 MNHNS and CDR2 SASEGT come from the germline V gene. The CDR3 runs to 15 residues. The CDR3 DNA is TGTGCCAGCAGTGAAGCGCACGGGTTTGGTCAGCCCCAGCATTTT. Translation gives CASSEAHGFGQPQHF.

This rearrangement joins TRBV20-1 to TRBJ2-7, with 14 bases matching TRBD2. With V trimmed by 3 bases and J by 4 bases, 5 bases remained unmatched. The CDR3 extends over 15 amino acids. The V gene's germline CDR1 is DFQATT and CDR2 SNEGSKA (reference sequence). CDR3 amino acids: CSASTGTSGSYEQYF. CDR3 nucleotide sequence: TGCAGTGCTAGTACCGGGACTAGCGGGAGTTACGAGCAGTACTTC.

The chain couples TRBV6-1 to TRBJ2-1, with D maybe TRBD2 (6 bases). Germline assignment: CDR1 MNHNS and CDR2 SASEGT. Trimming stripped 3 bases from V and 4 bases from J, with 7 bases between. CDR3 size: 13 residues. The CDR3 region is CASSEEGYNEQFF. For the CDR3, the DNA is TGTGCCAGCAGTGAGGAGGGATACAATGAGCAGTTCTTC.

This clone was found once. V is TRBV11-2 and J is TRBJ2-1; 7 positions agree with TRBD1. Unmatched junction bases numbered 4, after V lost 4 bases and J lost 7 bases. Per germline, CDR1 SGHAT and CDR2 FQNNGV. CDR3 length: 13 amino acids. CDR3 in amino acids: CASSSYRGNEQFF. DNA for the CDR3: TGTGCCAGCAGCTCTTACAGGGGAAATGAGCAGTTCTTC.

The chain carries TRBV24-1 and TRBJ2-3, with 9 bases that match TRBD2. The CDR3 has 18 amino acids. The germline gives CDR1 KGHDR, CDR2 SFDVKD. V trimming: 3 bases; J trimming: 6 bases; junction bases outside the gene matches: 15. CDR3 residues: CATSDGGTGFAGGDTQYF. CDR3 DNA sequence: TGTGCCACCAGTGATGGGGGAACGGGGTTCGCGGGAGGGGATACGCAGTATTTT.

The chain employs TRBV19 and TRBJ2-2, with 10 bases identical to TRBD2. This CDR3 comprises 15 residues. J gave up 0 bases and V 11 bases, and 6 bases lay outside the gene matches. Per germline, CDR1 LNHDA and CDR2 SQIVND (reference sequence). The CDR3 protein is CAVKGTSANTGELFF. In DNA form, the CDR3 reads TGTGCCGTAAAGGGGACTAGCGCGAACACCGGGGAGCTGTTTTTT.

CDR3 bases: TGTGCCAGCAGTTTACGACAGGGTTATGGCTACACCTTC. Translation: CASSLRQGYGYTF. The V gene is TRBV27, the J gene TRBJ1-2; 7 bases fit TRBD1. The germline V gene has CDR1 MNHEY and CDR2 SMNVEV (reference sequence). This CDR3 spans 13 amino acids. V was clipped by 2 bases and J by 5 bases; unmatched bases: 2.

The V gene is TRBV6-5, the J gene TRBJ2-2; the match to TRBD1 covers 8 bases. Germline-derived CDR1 and CDR2 are MNHEY and SVGAGI. The CDR3 runs 14 residues. Germline trimming cut 6 bases from V and 6 bases from J; bases unmatched to any gene: 6. CDR3 nucleotides: TGTGCCAGCAGGGCCCAGGGGGCCGCCGGGGAGCTGTTTTTT. It specifies CASRAQGAAGELFF.

The chain uses TRBV9 and TRBJ2-7; TRBD2 aligns across 7 bases. J gave up 3 bases and V 0 bases, and 9 bases lay outside the gene matches. This CDR3 has 16 amino acids. Germline V gene sequence: CDR1 SGDLS, CDR2 YYNGEE. The CDR3 region has the DNA TGTGCCAGCAGCGTAGATCCCCGGGAGGAGATCTACGAGCAGTACTTC. It specifies CASSVDPREEIYEQYF.

The chain combines TRBV10-3 with TRBJ2-7; 7 positions agree with TRBD1. Germline V gene sequence: CDR1 ENHRY, CDR2 SYGVKD. V dropped 6 bases and J dropped 7; count of bases not matched to a gene: 12. This CDR3 contains 14 residues. The CDR3 region is CAIRSAGGSREQYF. CDR3 coding DNA: TGTGCCATCAGGAGCGCAGGGGGTTCGCGGGAGCAGTACTTC.

This chain uses TRBV7-2 with TRBJ1-2; a weak D match, TRBD1 (5 bases). Trimming took off 7 bases at V and 8 bases at J, with 17 bases between the two ends. The germline V gene has CDR1 SGHTA and CDR2 FQGNSA. The CDR3 consists of 13 residues. CDR3 bases: TGTGCCAGCACCTGGAGTTCGGGGGAAGGCTACACCTTC. Its translation: CASTWSSGEGYTF.

The CDR3 coding sequence is TGTGCCAGCAGTGGGGTGGGAGGCTACGAGCAGTACTTC. Amino acid sequence: CASSGVGGYEQYF. The rearrangement links TRBV28 to TRBJ2-7; possibly TRBD2 for D (6 bases). CDR1 and CDR2 (germline): MDHEN, SYDVKM. V gave up 5 bases and J gave up 3 bases, with 11 bases separating them. The CDR3 is 13 amino acids.

This CDR3 reads CSVTREAAKNIQYF. For the CDR3, the DNA is TGCAGCGTGACCCGCGAGGCGGCCAAAAACATTCAGTACTTC. The chain combines TRBV29-1 with TRBJ2-4; unclear D gene. CDR1 SQVTM and CDR2 ANQGSEA come from the germline V gene. The V end was cut by 6 bases, the J end by 1 base, with 13 bases between. CDR3 length: 14 residues.

The rearrangement links TRBV19 to TRBJ2-7, with TRBD1 as a possible D gene (5 bases). CDR1 and CDR2 from the germline V gene are LNHDA and SQIVND (reference sequence). Between the trimmed V and J ends, which lost 5 bases and 3 bases, there was a span of 17 bases. The CDR3 contains 15 residues. The CDR3 DNA reads as TGTGCCAGTAGTGCTGGACACTTTGGAAGCTACGAGCAGTACTTC. This sequence encodes CASSAGHFGSYEQYF. The entire variable domain, with the rest obtained from reference TRBV19 and TRBJ2-7, is as follows: DGGITQSPKYLFRKEGQNVTLSCEQNLNHDAMYWYRQDPGQGLRLIYYSQIVNDFQKGDIAEGYSVSREKKESFPLTVTSAQKNPTAFYLCASSAGHFGSYEQYFGPGTRLTVT.